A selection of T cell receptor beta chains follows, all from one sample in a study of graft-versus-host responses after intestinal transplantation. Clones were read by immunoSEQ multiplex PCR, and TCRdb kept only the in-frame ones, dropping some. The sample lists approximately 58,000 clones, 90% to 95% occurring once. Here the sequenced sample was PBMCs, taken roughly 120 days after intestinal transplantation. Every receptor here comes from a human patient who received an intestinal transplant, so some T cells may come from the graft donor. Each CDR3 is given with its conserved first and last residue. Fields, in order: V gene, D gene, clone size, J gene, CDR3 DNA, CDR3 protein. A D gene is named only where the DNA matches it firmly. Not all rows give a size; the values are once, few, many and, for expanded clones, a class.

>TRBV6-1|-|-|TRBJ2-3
TGTGCCAGCAGCTTAGGAGGTGGCACAGATACGCAGTATTTT
CASSLGGGTDTQYF
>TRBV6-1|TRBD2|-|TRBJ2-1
TGTGCCAGCAGTGAAAGACTAGCGGGAGGCAATGAGCAGTTCTTC
CASSERLAGGNEQFF
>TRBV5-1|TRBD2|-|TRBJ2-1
TGCGCCAGCAGCTTGGAAGGCCTAGCGGTCGCTTCCTACAATGAGCAGTTCTTC
CASSLEGLAVASYNEQFF
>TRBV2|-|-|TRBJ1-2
TGTGCCAGCAGTGAAGCGCCGGGAGGCTATGGCTACACCTTC
CASSEAPGGYGYTF
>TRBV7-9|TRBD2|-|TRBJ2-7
TGTGCCAGCAGCCATCCCTTGCGGGGGGGCCTAAACGAGCAGTACTTC
CASSHPLRGGLNEQYF
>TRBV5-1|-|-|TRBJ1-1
TGCGCCAGCAATTCAGGACTGGGAAACACTGAAGCTTTCTTT
CASNSGLGNTEAFF
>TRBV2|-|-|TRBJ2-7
TGTGCCAGCGCCTACCACGACGAGCAGTACTTC
CASAYHDEQYF
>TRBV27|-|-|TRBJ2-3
TGTGCCAGCAAAGGCGGGAAAAAGGTTACGCAGTATTTT
CASKGGKKVTQYF
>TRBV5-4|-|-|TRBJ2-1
TGTGCCAGCAGCAGGGGACCGTCCCCCTACAATGAGCAGTTCTTC
CASSRGPSPYNEQFF
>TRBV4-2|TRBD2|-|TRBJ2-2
TGTGCCAGCAGCCAAGAGGGGACTAGCGGGAGTACCGGGGAGCTGTTTTTT
CASSQEGTSGSTGELFF
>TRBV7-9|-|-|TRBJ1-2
TGTGCCAGCAGCTCGGGGGCCTCCTATGGCTACACCTTC
CASSSGASYGYTF
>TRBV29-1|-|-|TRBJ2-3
TGCAGCGTTGATAGCCGCCCAGGCACAGATACGCAGTATTTT
CSVDSRPGTDTQYF
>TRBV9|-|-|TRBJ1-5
TGTGCCAGCAGCGTAGGTAATAGCAATCAGCCCCAGCATTTT
CASSVGNSNQPQHF
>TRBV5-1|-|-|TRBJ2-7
TGCGCCAGCAGCTTGGGAGGTAGCGGAGACTACGAGCAGTACTTC
CASSLGGSGDYEQYF
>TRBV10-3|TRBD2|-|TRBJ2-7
TGTGCCATCAGGGCTAGCGGGGGGCAATCCTACGAGCAGTACTTC
CAIRASGGQSYEQYF
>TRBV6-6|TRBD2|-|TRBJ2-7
TGTGCCAGCAGTTTAGGCGGGAGGGCCTACGAGCAGTACTTC
CASSLGGRAYEQYF
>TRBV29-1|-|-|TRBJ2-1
TGCAGCGATATGGGAGATTCTACAAGCCCCGAGTTCTTC
CSDMGDSTSPEFF
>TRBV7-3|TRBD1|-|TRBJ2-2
TGTGCCAGCAGCTTGAACAGGGGAGGGGAGCTGTTTTTT
CASSLNRGGELFF
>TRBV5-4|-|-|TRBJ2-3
TGTGCCAGCAGCTTAGGTGACACAGATACGCAGTATTTT
CASSLGDTDTQYF
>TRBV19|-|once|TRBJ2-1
TGTGCCAGTAGTATGCGCACAAACTACAATGAGCAGTTCTTC
CASSMRTNYNEQFF
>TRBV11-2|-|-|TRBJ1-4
TGTGCCAGCAGCTTACCGGGGTCGCGCGAAAAACTGTTTTTT
CASSLPGSREKLFF
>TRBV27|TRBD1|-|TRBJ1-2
TGTGCCAGCAGTTTAGGAGGGGGCTCAGAGAGGGGCTACACCTTC
CASSLGGGSERGYTF
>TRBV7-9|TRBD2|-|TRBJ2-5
TGTGCCAGCAGCCAAGGGCTAGCGGAGGAAGAGACCCAGTACTTC
CASSQGLAEEETQYF
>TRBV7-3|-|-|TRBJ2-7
TGTGCCAGCAGCTTAGTTCCCGGGAAGTACGAGCAGTACTTC
CASSLVPGKYEQYF
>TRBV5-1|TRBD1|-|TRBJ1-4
TGCGCCAGCAGCTTGGACAGGGGACCGGGCTCAACTAATGAAAAACTGTTTTTT
CASSLDRGPGSTNEKLFF
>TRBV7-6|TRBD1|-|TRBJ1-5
TGTGCCAGTCAACAGGGGAGCAATCAGCCCCAGCATTTT
CASQQGSNQPQHF
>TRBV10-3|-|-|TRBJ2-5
TGTGCCATCAGTGAGATGCTAGGTCAAGAGACCCAGTACTTC
CAISEMLGQETQYF
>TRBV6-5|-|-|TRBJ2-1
TGTGCCAGCAGTTACTCGATGGACGGTGAGCAGTTCTTC
CASSYSMDGEQFF
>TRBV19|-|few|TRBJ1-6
TGTGCCAGCGCGGGACACCACAATTCACCCCTCCACTTT
CASAGHHNSPLHF
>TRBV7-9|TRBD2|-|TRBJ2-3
TGTGCCAGCAGCCTCCTGATGGAGGGGACTAACACAGATACGCAGTATTTT
CASSLLMEGTNTDTQYF